The next 27 T cell receptor beta chains were all read from a single sample in a study of blood T cell repertoires in COVID-19. Clones were read by immunoSEQ multiplex PCR, and TCRdb kept only the in-frame ones, dropping some. The sample shows more than 100,000 clones, 84% of them seen only once. The sample comprised PBMCs or T cells enriched from blood (not recorded which). The receptors here all came from a woman in her thirties who had recovered from COVID-19.

The chain links TRBV27 to TRBJ2-5, with 7 bases identical to TRBD2. Germline lookup yields CDR1 MNHEY and CDR2 SMNVEV (reference sequence). V gave up 2 bases and J gave up 7 bases; unmatched junction bases: 4. The CDR3 has 13 amino acids. CDR3 nucleotide sequence: TGTGCCAGCAGTTTAAGGGGCGGGAGGACCCAGTACTTC. Its protein is CASSLRGGRTQYF.

The chain joins TRBV10-3 to TRBJ1-2; the D is unclear. This CDR3 is 14 amino acids long. Germline-derived CDR1 and CDR2 are ENHRY and SYGVKD. V was trimmed by 8 bases and J by 6 bases, leaving 19 bases between them. The CDR3 loop reads CAIGSLAIANGYTF. The CDR3 nucleotides are TGTGCCATCGGATCCTTGGCTATAGCAAATGGCTACACCTTC.

This clone has a handful of counts. The rearrangement links TRBV2 to TRBJ2-1; 12 nucleotides align to TRBD2. V was pared by 6 bases and J by 9 bases, with 12 bases of the junction left unmatched. This CDR3 is built from 16 residues. Germline CDR1 is SNHLY and CDR2 is FYNNEI. For the CDR3, the DNA is TGTGCCAGCAGGGAGACGACTAGCGGGAGTTTCCGTGAGCAGTTCTTC. Protein product: CASRETTSGSFREQFF.

The chain employs TRBV28 and TRBJ1-5; maybe TRBD1 (5 bases). The CDR3 is 16 amino acids. Trimming left V 6 bases short and J 6 bases short, with 21 bases between. The germline gives CDR1 MDHEN, CDR2 SYDVKM. The CDR3 DNA reads as TGTGCCAGCAGCCCCGTTTGGGGCTCGGGGGTTCAGCCCCAGCATTTT. It codes for CASSPVWGSGVQPQHF.

CDR3: CASSLLTGAPPDYGYTF. CDR3 bases: TGTGCCAGCTCACTTCTGACAGGGGCCCCACCCGACTATGGCTACACCTTC. The chain is built from TRBV18 and TRBJ1-2; 8 bases line up with TRBD1. V lost 4 bases, J lost 3 bases, and 13 bases stayed unmatched. Germline V CDR1 and CDR2: KGHSH, LQKENI. This CDR3 spans 17 amino acids.

This chain connects TRBV19 to TRBJ2-7, with D maybe TRBD2 (6 bases). The germline V gene encodes CDR1 LNHDA and CDR2 SQIVND (reference sequence). The V and J ends lost 3 bases and 6 bases respectively, with 18 bases between them. The length of the CDR3 is 15 residues. The CDR3 bases are TGTGCCAGTAGTATGCCGGGCGGGATCCAGTTCGAGCAGTACTTC. Its protein product is CASSMPGGIQFEQYF.

The chain is built from TRBV10-1 and TRBJ2-5; 10 nucleotides line up with TRBD1. Germline-derived CDR1 and CDR2 are WNHNN and SYGVQD (reference sequence). J lost 2 bases, V lost 9 bases, and 9 bases had no gene match. The CDR3 runs 15 residues. The CDR3 nucleotides read TGCGCCAGTAGACCGGGACAGGGGCCTCAAGAGACCCAGTACTTC. It encodes CASRPGQGPQETQYF.

This clone was seen once. The same CDR3 can be traced to other DNA sequences in this sample. J is TRBJ2-3 and V is TRBV24-1; 9 positions agree with TRBD1. The germline gives CDR1 KGHDR, CDR2 SFDVKD. This CDR3 has 15 amino acids. V lost 4 bases, J lost 1 base, and 2 bases stayed unmatched. The CDR3 region has the DNA TGTGCCACCAGTGACCGGACAGGGGGCACAGATACGCAGTATTTT. Translating gives CATSDRTGGTDTQYF.

This chain connects TRBV4-1 to TRBJ1-2; D is uncertain. The germline V and J ends were trimmed by 3 bases and 2 bases, with 16 bases remaining between them. This CDR3 is built from 16 residues. Per germline, CDR1 MGHRA and CDR2 YSYEKL. The CDR3 DNA is TGCGCCAGCAGCCAGCGGGCGGGGATCAGCAACTATGGCTACACCTTC. Translated, it gives CASSQRAGISNYGYTF.

The chain couples TRBV25-1 to TRBJ1-2, with a weak D call TRBD1 (5 bases). The V gene lost 4 bases and the J gene lost 8 bases, with 17 bases spanning the gap. In germline, CDR1 is MGHDK, CDR2 SYGVNS. The length of the CDR3 is 14 residues. CDR3 region: CASSGTGPGAGYTF. Written as DNA, the CDR3 is TGTGCCAGCAGTGGGACGGGTCCTGGGGCGGGCTACACCTTC.

V is TRBV19 and J is TRBJ2-5; 9 nucleotides match TRBD2. Germline CDR1 and CDR2: LNHDA and SQIVND (reference sequence). Trimming at V came to 4 bases and at J to 6 bases, leaving 15 bases not matched to a gene. The CDR3 loop spans 17 amino acids. CDR3 DNA sequence: TGTGCCAGTAGTACGCGCCCGGGACTAGCTGGGAAGAAGACCCAGTACTTC. This encodes CASSTRPGLAGKKTQYF.

The V call is TRBV2, the J call TRBJ1-1; D ambiguous. This CDR3 comprises 14 residues. Germline-derived CDR1 and CDR2 are SNHLY and FYNNEI. Trimming removed 2 bases from V and 1 base from J, with 8 bases in between. The CDR3 loop reads CASSEYAGNTEAFF. CDR3 in DNA: TGTGCCAGCAGTGAATATGCAGGGAACACTGAAGCTTTCTTT.

The chain carries TRBV30 and TRBJ2-5, with D tentatively TRBD1 (7 bases). V lost 1 base, J lost 5 bases, and 14 bases lay in between. The germline V gene encodes CDR1 GTSNPN and CDR2 SVGIG (reference sequence). The CDR3 is made up of 14 amino acids. The CDR3 DNA reads TGTGCCTGGAGTGGAATACAGGGGAGGGAGACCCAGTACTTC. Translated, it gives CAWSGIQGRETQYF.

The V call is TRBV6-5, the J call TRBJ2-5, with unresolved D. CDR1 is MNHEY and CDR2 is SVGAGI in the germline V gene. The V end was cut by 5 bases, the J end by 3 bases, with 16 bases between. The CDR3 spans 15 residues. The CDR3 nucleotides are TGTGCCAGCAGTACCCCTAGAGCGTCTAAAGAGACCCAGTACTTC. Amino acid sequence: CASSTPRASKETQYF.

J is TRBJ1-4 and V is TRBV28; D not certain. The CDR3 is 16 residues long. Germline CDR1 and CDR2: MDHEN and SYDVKM. V lost 1 base to trimming and J lost 0 bases, with 9 bases between them. The CDR3 DNA is TGTGCCAGCAGTTTATTCGGAGATGCAACTAATGAAAAACTGTTTTTT. Its protein product is CASSLFGDATNEKLFF.

The rearrangement uses TRBV7-2 and TRBJ2-3, with D possibly being TRBD1 (7 bases). From germline, CDR1 is SGHTA and CDR2 FQGNSA. The CDR3 extends over 18 amino acids. V lost 5 bases and J 5 bases, leaving 26 bases between the germline ends. The DNA for the CDR3 is TGTGCCAGCAGCCAAGGGGGCGTCGAGGGAGGCCCAAAAGATACGCAGTATTTT. Residues: CASSQGGVEGGPKDTQYF.

The rearrangement joins TRBV4-3 to TRBJ2-1, with D possibly matching TRBD2 (6 bases). Trimming stripped 0 bases from V and 3 bases from J, with 15 bases between. The CDR3 is 17 residues long. Germline lookup yields CDR1 LGHNA and CDR2 YSLEER. CDR3 in DNA: TGCGCCAGCAGCCAAGATATAGGCGGGGCTATCTACAATGAGCAGTTCTTC. Translation gives CASSQDIGGAIYNEQFF.

The chain couples TRBV19 to TRBJ2-4, with 11 bases that match TRBD2. With 3 bases clipped from V and 8 bases from J, the junction kept 3 bases outside the gene matches. From germline, CDR1 is LNHDA and CDR2 SQIVND (reference sequence). This CDR3 has 14 amino acids. The CDR3: CASSISGRAHIQYF. The CDR3 DNA is TGTGCCAGTAGTATTAGCGGGAGGGCCCACATTCAGTACTTC.

This chain joins TRBV18 and TRBJ1-5; D is possibly TRBD1 (5 bases). The CDR3 consists of 15 residues. Germline CDR1 is KGHSH and CDR2 is LQKENI. V lost 3 bases, J lost 2 bases, and 11 bases lay in between. The CDR3 nucleotides read TGTGCCAGCTCACCGACAGCCAGGGGCAATCAGCCCCAGCATTTT. Protein product: CASSPTARGNQPQHF.

This clone has just one count. The genes are TRBV7-9 and TRBJ1-5; D remains unclear. Deletions cut 5 bases from V and 10 bases from J, with 15 bases between. Germline V gene sequence: CDR1 SEHNR, CDR2 FQNEAQ (reference sequence). CDR3 length: 13 amino acids. The CDR3: CASSLTVDLPQHF. The CDR3 nucleotides read TGTGCCAGCAGCCTTACAGTGGATCTACCCCAGCATTTT.

The V and J genes are TRBV28 and TRBJ1-4; 9 nucleotides agree with TRBD1. The CDR3 is 15 amino acids. CDR1 is MDHEN, CDR2 SYDVKM, per germline. With V trimmed by 4 bases and J by 5 bases, 5 bases remained unmatched. The CDR3 spells CASSSTDRGNEKLFF. The CDR3 coding sequence is TGTGCCAGCAGTTCCACGGACAGGGGAAATGAAAAACTGTTTTTT. The entire variable domain, with the rest obtained from reference TRBV28 and TRBJ1-4, is as follows: DVKVTQSSRYLVKRTGEKVFLECVQDMDHENMFWYRQDPGLGLRLIYFSYDVKMKEKGDIPEGYSVSREKKERFSLILESASTNQTSMYLCASSSTDRGNEKLFFGSGTQLSVL.

The chain links TRBV28 to TRBJ2-5; D might be TRBD1 (6 bases). V lost 8 bases and J 1 base, leaving 11 bases between the germline ends. Germline CDR1 is MDHEN and CDR2 is SYDVKM. The CDR3 contains 13 residues. CDR3 nucleotide sequence: TGTGCCAGCCATCGGACAGTCCAAGAGACCCAGTACTTC. Amino acid sequence: CASHRTVQETQYF.

The V and J genes are TRBV6-5 and TRBJ2-7; 10 bases are a match to TRBD2. Germline assignment: CDR1 MNHEY and CDR2 SVGAGI. V lost 2 bases, J lost 2 bases, and 3 bases stayed unmatched. This CDR3 has 15 amino acids. CDR3 loop: CASSYGLADPYEQYF. CDR3 sequence (DNA): TGTGCCAGCAGTTACGGACTAGCGGACCCCTACGAGCAGTACTTC.

This chain joins TRBV5-4 and TRBJ2-3, with 9 bases aligning to TRBD1. The length of the CDR3 is 12 residues. From germline, CDR1 is SGHNT and CDR2 YYREEE (reference sequence). J was trimmed by 3 bases and V by 10 bases; bases with no gene match: 3. The CDR3 loop is CAVQGATDTQYF. The CDR3 region has the DNA TGTGCCGTACAGGGGGCAACAGATACGCAGTATTTT.

The V call is TRBV28, the J call TRBJ2-7; 9 bases fit TRBD2. This CDR3 has 14 residues. CDR1 and CDR2 (germline): MDHEN, SYDVKM. The V and J ends lost 1 base and 3 bases, in that order; junction bases with no gene match: 1. The CDR3 bases are TGTGCCAGCAGTTTATCAGCGGGAGGCTACGAGCAGTACTTC. This encodes CASSLSAGGYEQYF. Full variable domain (missing parts from reference TRBV28 and TRBJ2-7): DVKVTQSSRYLVKRTGEKVFLECVQDMDHENMFWYRQDPGLGLRLIYFSYDVKMKEKGDIPEGYSVSREKKERFSLILESASTNQTSMYLCASSLSAGGYEQYFGPGTRLTVT.

In nucleotides, the CDR3 is TGTGCCAGCAGCTTAGGGACAGGGGCCTACGAGCAGTACTTC. Protein product: CASSLGTGAYEQYF. The chain has TRBV7-8 and TRBJ2-7; 9 bases line up with TRBD1. Germline values: CDR1 SGHVS, CDR2 FQNEAQ. This CDR3 has 14 amino acids. Trimming at V came to 1 base and at J to 2 bases, leaving 0 bases not matched to a gene.

This clone was detected once. The chain carries TRBV2 and TRBJ2-7; 9 nucleotides match TRBD2. This CDR3 spans 14 amino acids. Germline-derived CDR1 and CDR2 are SNHLY and FYNNEI. The V gene end was trimmed by 6 bases and the J gene end by 5 bases; junction bases not matched to a gene: 8. The CDR3 region is CASSFWREGNEQYF. The CDR3 DNA reads TGTGCCAGCAGCTTCTGGCGGGAGGGGAACGAGCAGTACTTC.